The clone carrying this T cell receptor (beta chain) was seen only a few times. Its antigen is still unknown. This sample was taken from a study of STAT3 mutations in large granular lymphocyte leukemia. Study-wide points: At least one immunodominant TCR beta clonotype appeared in every T-cell large granular lymphocyte leukemia patient. In about 35% of the 18 patients, new TCR clonotypes emerged after therapy.

TCRbeta libraries averaged around 40,000 productive templates per sample. Only in-frame clones appear in the TCRdb table, and some are missing; sequencing was by immunoSEQ multiplex PCR. The sample yields tens of thousands of clones, roughly 77% seen once. The material sequenced was PBMCs. The receptor was isolated from a human donor with T large granular lymphocyte leukemia. Some clones in this sample may be carry-over from other donors' samples.

Here the CDR3 reads CASSLEGSSYEQYF. CDR3 bases: TGTGCCAGCAGCTTGGAAGGGAGCTCCTACGAGCAGTACTTC. V and J are TRBV5-4 and TRBJ2-7; D possibly corresponds to TRBD2 (5 bases). The CDR3 has 14 amino acids. V was clipped by 0 bases and J by 0 bases, with 7 bases between them. Germline values: CDR1 SGHNT, CDR2 YYREEE (reference sequence).